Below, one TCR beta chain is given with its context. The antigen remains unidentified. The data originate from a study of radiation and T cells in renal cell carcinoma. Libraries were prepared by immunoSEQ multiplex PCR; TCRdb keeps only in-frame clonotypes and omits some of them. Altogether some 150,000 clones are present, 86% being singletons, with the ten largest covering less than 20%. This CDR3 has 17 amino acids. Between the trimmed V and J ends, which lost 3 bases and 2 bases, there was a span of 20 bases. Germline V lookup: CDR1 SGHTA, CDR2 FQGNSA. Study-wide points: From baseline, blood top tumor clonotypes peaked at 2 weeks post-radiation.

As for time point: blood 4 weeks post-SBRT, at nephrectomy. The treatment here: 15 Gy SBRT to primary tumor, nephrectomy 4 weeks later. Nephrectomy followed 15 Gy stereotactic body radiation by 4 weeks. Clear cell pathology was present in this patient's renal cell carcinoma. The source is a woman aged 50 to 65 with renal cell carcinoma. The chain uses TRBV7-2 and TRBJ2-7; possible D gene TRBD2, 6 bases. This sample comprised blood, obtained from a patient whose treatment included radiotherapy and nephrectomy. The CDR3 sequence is CASSFPAGWDGTYEQYF. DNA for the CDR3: TGTGCCAGCAGCTTCCCCGCGGGATGGGACGGTACCTACGAGCAGTACTTC. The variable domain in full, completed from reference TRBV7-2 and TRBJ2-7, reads GAGVSQSPSNKVTEKGKDVELRCDPISGHTALYWYRQSLGQGLEFLIYFQGNSAPDKSGLPSDRFSAERTGGSVSTLTIQRTQQEDSAVYLCASSFPAGWDGTYEQYFGPGTRLTVT.